This T cell receptor beta chain was identified during a study of T-cell reconstitution after alpha-beta-depleted transplantation in children. A TCRbeta library incorporating unique molecular identifiers was prepared. TCRdb re-derived calls from the PCR reads in MiXCR, one entry per CDR3 protein. The sample has 500,000 or so distinct CDR3 sequences, around a third seen once. V lost 2 bases to trimming and J lost 5 bases; unmatched junction nucleotides: 4. Germline CDR1 is MNHEY and CDR2 is SVGAGI. There are 14 residues in the CDR3. The chain employs TRBV6-5 and TRBJ2-3, with 7 bases aligning to TRBD1. The TCR was taken from a human donor who donated a stem cell graft to a child with aplastic anemia. The sequencing here drew on PBMCs from the stem cell graft donor, taken from the stem cell graft. The CDR3 reads CASSYRQGEDTQYF. The CDR3 coding sequence is TGTGCCAGCAGTTACAGACAGGGCGAAGATACGCAGTATTTT.